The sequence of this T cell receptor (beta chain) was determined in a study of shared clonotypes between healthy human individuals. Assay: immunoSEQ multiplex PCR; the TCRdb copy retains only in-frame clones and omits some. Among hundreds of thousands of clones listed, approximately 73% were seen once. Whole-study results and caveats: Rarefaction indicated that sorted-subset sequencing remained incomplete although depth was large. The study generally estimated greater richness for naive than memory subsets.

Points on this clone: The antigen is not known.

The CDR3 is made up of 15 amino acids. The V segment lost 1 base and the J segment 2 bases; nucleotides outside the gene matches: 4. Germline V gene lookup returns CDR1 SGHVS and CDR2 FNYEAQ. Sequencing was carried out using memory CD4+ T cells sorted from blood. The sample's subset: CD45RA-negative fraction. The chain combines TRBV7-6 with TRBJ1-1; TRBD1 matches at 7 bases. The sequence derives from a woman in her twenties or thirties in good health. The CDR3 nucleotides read TGTGCCAGCAGCTTAGTGGGACAGCTAAACACTGAAGCTTTCTTT. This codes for CASSLVGQLNTEAFF.